This T cell receptor beta chain was observed in a study of shared clonotypes between healthy human individuals. General study findings and limits: Non-shared clonotypes showed lower generation probabilities than clonotypes common to all four donors.

The CDR3 loop spans 11 amino acids. V gave up 3 bases and J gave up 14 bases, with 12 bases separating them. Per the germline V gene, CDR1 is MDHEN and CDR2 is SYDVKM. Notes on this clone: Its antigen is unknown.

Sequenced by immunoSEQ multiplex PCR; TCRdb stores in-frame clones only, minus some. Here the sample spans roughly 2.5 million clones, around 94% being singletons. The receptor was isolated from a man younger than 35 in good health. Sequencing was done on a sample of naive CD4+ T cells sorted from blood. This sample's subset: CD45RA+ positively selected. The chain carries TRBV28 and TRBJ2-3, with a tentative D call TRBD2 (5 bases). DNA for the CDR3: TGTGCCAGCAGTTTGAGTGGTAGCGCGTATTTT. It is translated as CASSLSGSAYF.